This entry lists 11 T cell receptor beta chains sequenced from one sample in a study of blood T cell repertoires in COVID-19. Libraries were prepared by immunoSEQ multiplex PCR; TCRdb keeps only in-frame clonotypes and omits some of them. Of 65,000 to 90,000 clones in the sample, roughly 87% were seen once. The sequencing sample was made of peripheral blood. All receptors derive from a woman between 50 and 59 years old with active or convalescent COVID-19.

The chain recombines TRBV6-5 with TRBJ2-5; no reliable D call. V lost 0 bases and J lost 5, with 4 bases in between. The CDR3 totals 12 residues. Germline assignment: CDR1 MNHEY and CDR2 SVGAGI. CDR3 region: CASSYSGETQYF. DNA for the CDR3: TGTGCCAGCAGTTACTCCGGGGAGACCCAGTACTTC.

The chain couples TRBV30 to TRBJ1-4; a possible D gene is TRBD1 (5 bases). Germline loops: CDR1 GTSNPN, CDR2 SVGIG (reference sequence). Trimming stripped 3 bases from V and 3 bases from J, with 20 bases between. CDR3 length: 17 residues. The CDR3 DNA reads TGTGCCTGGAGAAACGGGAGGGGCAGGCAGGCTAATGAAAAACTGTTTTTT. It codes for CAWRNGRGRQANEKLFF.

This clone has only a few counts. This sequence joins TRBV30 and TRBJ2-5, with D maybe TRBD2 (6 bases). The CDR3 spans 17 residues. Trimming shortened V by 2 bases and J by 5 bases, and 24 bases separated the two germline ends. Germline V CDR1 and CDR2: GTSNPN, SVGIG (reference sequence). The CDR3 bases are TGTGCCTGGAGTCGAGGAGGGGTGATCGGTTCGCGGGAGACCCAGTACTTC. It codes for CAWSRGGVIGSRETQYF.

This clone was detected only once. The chain couples TRBV25-1 to TRBJ1-6; no definite D call. This CDR3 region has 13 residues. CDR1 is MGHDK and CDR2 is SYGVNS in the germline V gene. Trimming left V 5 bases short and J 7 bases short, with 9 bases between. CDR3 coding DNA: TGTGCCAGCAGTACGTACGAGAATTCACCCCTCCACTTT. Its protein is CASSTYENSPLHF. The complete variable domain, with remaining parts taken from reference TRBV25-1 and TRBJ1-6, reads EADIYQTPRYLVIGTGKKITLECSQTMGHDKMYWYQQDPGMELHLIHYSYGVNSTEKGDLSSESTVSRIRTEHFPLTLESARPSHTSQYLCASSTYENSPLHFGNGTRLTVT.

This sequence joins TRBV6-4 and TRBJ1-1; TRBD1 agrees at 11 bases. Germline V gives CDR1 MRHNA, CDR2 SNTAGT. This CDR3 has 13 amino acids. The ends lost 2 bases at V and 11 bases at J; junction bases unmatched: 4. The CDR3 region has the DNA TGTGCCAGCAGTGACAGGACAGGGGGCCTGGCTTTCTTT. As protein: CASSDRTGGLAFF.

This clone was seen once. The rearrangement joins TRBV15 to TRBJ2-7; tentatively, D is TRBD2 (8 bases). Germline-derived CDR1 and CDR2 are LNHNV and YYDKDF (reference sequence). Trimming removed 1 base from V and 0 bases from J, with 16 bases in between. The CDR3 sequence is 17 residues long. This CDR3 is CATSRGGGTVTSYEQYF. The CDR3 nucleotides read TGTGCCACCAGCAGAGGCGGGGGGACAGTGACCTCCTACGAGCAGTACTTC.

The gene calls are TRBV3-1 (or the pseudogene TRBV3-2) and TRBJ2-7, with 8 positions matching TRBD1. Germline V CDR1 and CDR2: LGHDT, YNNKEL (reference sequence). With 1 base clipped from V and 1 base from J, the junction kept 6 bases outside the gene matches. This CDR3 comprises 16 residues. CDR3 sequence (DNA): TGTGCCAGCAGCCAAGGGACAGGGCCGTTTTCCTACGAGCAGTACTTC. It codes for CASSQGTGPFSYEQYF.

This clone was counted a few times. V gene TRBV19 combines with J gene TRBJ1-5, with D possibly TRBD1 on 5 matching bases. Germline values: CDR1 LNHDA, CDR2 SQIVND (reference sequence). CDR3 length: 15 residues. Trimming left V 4 bases short and J 0 bases short, with 10 bases between. The CDR3 sequence is CASSNRGYSNQPQHF. The CDR3 coding sequence is TGTGCCAGTAGTAACCGGGGGTATAGCAATCAGCCCCAGCATTTT.

This clone appeared once. CDR3 residues: CASSSQKRGGAPRDTQYF. DNA for the CDR3: TGTGCCAGCAGCTCACAAAAGCGGGGGGGCGCCCCCAGAGATACGCAGTATTTT. V usage is TRBV13 and J usage is TRBJ2-3; the match to TRBD2 covers 10 bases. The CDR3 totals 18 residues. CDR1 PRHDT and CDR2 FYEKMQ come from the germline V gene (reference sequence). V shed 4 bases and J 5 bases; nucleotides not matched to a gene: 15.

This rearrangement joins TRBV4-2 to TRBJ1-5; D possibly corresponds to TRBD1 (5 bases). Trimming removed 0 bases from V and 6 bases from J, with 24 bases in between. This CDR3 has 19 amino acids. Per germline, CDR1 LGHNA and CDR2 YNFKEQ. The CDR3 nucleotides are TGTGCCAGCAGCCAAGAAGGGTGGGGTCCGGGAGCAGGGAGTCAGCCCCAGCATTTT. This gives the protein CASSQEGWGPGAGSQPQHF.

This chain links TRBV4-3 with TRBJ2-5, with a tentative D call TRBD2 (5 bases). This CDR3 is built from 14 residues. Germline values: CDR1 LGHNA, CDR2 YSLEER. V gave up 2 bases and J gave up 5 bases, with 12 bases separating them. As DNA, the CDR3 is TGCGCCAGCAGCCAACGCCTAGGAGGCGAGACCCAGTACTTC. This codes for CASSQRLGGETQYF.